Below, 17 T cell receptor beta chains from the same sample are listed, as sequenced in a study of T cells in Graves' hyperthyroidism and ophthalmopathy. The investigators amplified TCR beta CDR3 regions from RNA transcripts. A set of HTBI primers served as the primers for a first-round RT-PCR of the TCR CDR3. TCRdb independently ran MiXCR on the multiplex PCR reads; one entry per CDR3 protein. The sample consists of about 340,000 distinct CDR3 sequences, 18% of them appearing once. Sequencing input: blood. The receptors come from a woman in her forties or fifties with Graves' hyperthyroidism.

Details on this clonotype: A much larger clone is a single base away; this may be a read error. The gene calls are TRBV28 and TRBJ2-4; D perhaps matches TRBD2 (5 bases). The V and J ends lost 3 bases and 9 bases respectively, with 12 bases between them. The germline CDR1 and CDR2 sequences are MDHEN and SYDVKM. The CDR3 is 13 residues long. The CDR3 nucleotides read TGTGCCAGCAGTTTGCTGAGGGCATCCATTCAGTACTTC. Translating gives CASSLLRASIQYF.

This clonotype occurred many times. The chain combines TRBV6-1 with TRBJ2-7; D gene uncertain. CDR1 is MNHNS and CDR2 is SASEGT in the germline V gene. The V end lost 2 bases, the J end lost 0 bases, and 8 bases lay between the germline ends. This CDR3 has 14 residues. CDR3 sequence: CASSETASSYEQYF. CDR3 bases: TGTGCCAGCAGTGAAACAGCGAGCTCCTACGAGCAGTACTTC.

Only one count was recorded for this clonotype. It may be a read error: a sequence one base away is much more abundant. The chain joins TRBV5-1 to TRBJ2-7; 9 nucleotides line up with TRBD2. Gene TRBJ2-1 matches the end of the DNA better, so the J call may be wrong. The germline V gene has CDR1 SGHRS and CDR2 YFSETQ. The length of the CDR3 is 14 residues. The CDR3 coding sequence is TGCGCCAGCAGCTTGGCTAGCGGGAACTACGAGCAGTTCTTC. Protein sequence: CASSLASGNYEQFF.

At least ten counts were recorded for this clonotype. The chain links TRBV28 to TRBJ2-5; 7 bases map to TRBD2. V was clipped by 8 bases and J by 4 bases; unmatched bases: 10. The CDR3 covers 14 residues. Germline values: CDR1 MDHEN, CDR2 SYDVKM. The CDR3 reads CASLSMTSRETQYF. As DNA, the CDR3 is TGTGCCAGCCTCTCTATGACTAGCAGAGAGACCCAGTACTTC. Looking up the rest from reference TRBV28 and TRBJ2-5 gives the full variable domain: DVKVTQSSRYLVKRTGEKVFLECVQDMDHENMFWYRQDPGLGLRLIYFSYDVKMKEKGDIPEGYSVSREKKERFSLILESASTNQTSMYLCASLSMTSRETQYFGPGTRLLVL.

J is TRBJ1-5 and V is TRBV18; TRBD1 matches 9 bases. V was pared by 3 bases and J by 6 bases, with 12 bases of the junction left unmatched. The CDR3 loop spans 17 amino acids. From germline, CDR1 is KGHSH and CDR2 LQKENI. Here the CDR3 reads CASSPQLYTGGGQPQHF. The CDR3 DNA reads TGTGCCAGCTCACCCCAACTTTACACAGGGGGCGGTCAGCCCCAGCATTTT.

This clonotype was recorded a few times. J is TRBJ2-3 and V is TRBV6-2 or TRBV6-3; 11 bases are shared with TRBD2. The V gene's germline CDR1 is MNHEY and CDR2 SVGEGT. The ends lost 2 bases at V and 0 bases at J; junction bases unmatched: 4. The length of the CDR3 is 17 residues. The CDR3 DNA reads as TGTGCCAGCAGTTACGGACTAGCGGGCTTAAGCACAGATACGCAGTATTTT. Translation: CASSYGLAGLSTDTQYF.

As DNA, the CDR3 is TGCAGCGTTCCTAGCCTCAATGAGCAGTTCTTC. It translates to CSVPSLNEQFF. The chain combines TRBV29-1 with TRBJ2-1; TRBD2 might be the D (5 bases). The CDR3 is 11 amino acids. Trimming shortened V by 5 bases and J by 6 bases, and 8 bases separated the two germline ends. The germline gives CDR1 SQVTM, CDR2 ANQGSEA.

In its sample, this clonotype was seen many times. The rearrangement uses TRBV11-3 and TRBJ2-5; 7 bases are shared with TRBD1. V dropped 5 bases and J dropped 6; count of bases not matched to a gene: 6. Looked up from germline, CDR1 is SGHNT and CDR2 is YENEEA. The CDR3 is 13 residues long. The CDR3 spells CASSAHRGQTQYF. DNA for the CDR3: TGTGCCAGCAGCGCACACAGGGGTCAGACCCAGTACTTC.

The V gene is TRBV11-2, the J gene TRBJ1-2; D remains ambiguous. Germline V gene data show CDR1 as SGHAT and CDR2 as FQNNGV. The CDR3 runs to 12 residues. The ends were cut back, 3 bases at V and 8 bases at J, with 10 bases in the middle. CDR3 in DNA: TGTGCCAGCAGCTTTGAGCAGGAAGGCTACACCTTC. Translated: CASSFEQEGYTF.

This clonotype occurred many times. The rearrangement links TRBV30 to TRBJ1-2; unclear D gene. CDR1 is GTSNPN and CDR2 is SVGIG in the germline V gene (reference sequence). The CDR3 runs 11 residues. In nucleotides, the CDR3 is TGTGTTATCCGGAGCATATATGGCTACACCTTC. Translated: CVIRSIYGYTF.

This clonotype was seen repeatedly, ten times or more. This chain joins TRBV7-8 and TRBJ2-3; weak D call: TRBD1 (6 bases). CDR1 and CDR2 from the germline V gene are SGHVS and FQNEAQ. This CDR3 has 17 residues. V was pared by 7 bases and J by 0 bases, with 20 bases between. The CDR3 DNA is TGTGCCAGCAACCTCCTCCGAGGGGGATGGAGCACAGATACGCAGTATTTT. Its translation: CASNLLRGGWSTDTQYF. The variable domain in full, completed from reference TRBV7-8 and TRBJ2-3, reads GAGVSQSPRYKVAKRGQDVALRCDPISGHVSLFWYQQALGQGPEFLTYFQNEAQLDKSGLPSDRFFAERPEGSVSTLKIQRTQQEDSAVYLCASNLLRGGWSTDTQYFGPGTRLTVL.

This chain uses TRBV5-5 with TRBJ2-2; no firm D call. Trimming took 9 bases from V and 1 from J, leaving 13 bases between them. CDR3 size: 14 residues. Germline loops: CDR1 SGHKS, CDR2 YYEKEE (reference sequence). The CDR3 here is CATQGTMNTGELFF. The DNA of the CDR3 is TGTGCCACCCAAGGCACGATGAACACCGGGGAGCTGTTTTTT.

V and J are TRBV6-5 and TRBJ1-1, with no clear D. V was shortened by 0 bases and J by 5 bases, with 7 bases between the two germline ends. From germline, CDR1 is MNHEY and CDR2 SVGAGI. This CDR3 has 13 amino acids. The chain's CDR3 is CASSYSYRTEAFF. The CDR3 DNA sequence: TGTGCCAGCAGTTACTCGTATAGGACTGAAGCTTTCTTT.

The table lists this clonotype with a few counts. V usage is TRBV11-2 and J usage is TRBJ1-3, with no clear D. The CDR3 contains 16 residues. Looked up from germline, CDR1 is SGHAT and CDR2 is FQNNGV. The V and J ends lost 5 bases and 0 bases respectively, with 14 bases between them. The CDR3 region has the DNA TGTGCCAGCAGCCCCCTAGGAGTCGGCTCTGGAAACACCATATATTTT. Its protein is CASSPLGVGSGNTIYF.

This clonotype appeared a few times. This chain joins TRBV10-3 and TRBJ2-5; 10 nucleotides line up with TRBD2. This CDR3 is 15 amino acids long. V lost 3 bases to trimming and J lost 1 base; unmatched junction nucleotides: 2. The germline gives CDR1 ENHRY, CDR2 SYGVKD. This CDR3 reads CAISESGGGQETQYF. The CDR3 DNA is TGTGCCATCAGTGAAAGCGGGGGGGGCCAAGAGACCCAGTACTTC.

This clonotype has a handful of counts. The chain combines TRBV19 with TRBJ1-1; D is perhaps TRBD1 (6 bases). The V end lost 6 bases, the J end lost 1 base, and 15 bases lay between the germline ends. CDR3 size: 15 residues. Germline V gene sequence: CDR1 LNHDA, CDR2 SQIVND (reference sequence). As DNA, the CDR3 is TGTGCCAGTAGGGCCTCCGGGACAACGAACACTGAAGCTTTCTTT. Encoded protein: CASRASGTTNTEAFF.

The rearrangement links TRBV7-9 to TRBJ2-5; 9 nucleotides agree with TRBD1. The V gene end was trimmed by 5 bases and the J gene end by 1 base; junction bases not matched to a gene: 8. CDR3 size: 16 residues. Germline values: CDR1 SEHNR, CDR2 FQNEAQ (reference sequence). This CDR3 reads CASSELGQGSQETQYF. The CDR3, as DNA: TGTGCCAGCAGCGAATTGGGACAGGGAAGCCAAGAGACCCAGTACTTC.